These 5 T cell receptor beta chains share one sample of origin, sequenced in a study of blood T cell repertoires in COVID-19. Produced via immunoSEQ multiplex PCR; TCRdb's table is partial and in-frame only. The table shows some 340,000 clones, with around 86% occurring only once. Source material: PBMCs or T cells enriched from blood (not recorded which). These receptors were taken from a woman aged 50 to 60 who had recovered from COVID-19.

The CDR3 bases are TGTGCCTCCCGGGAGAACGCACACAATGAGCAGTTCTTC. Translating gives CASRENAHNEQFF. This chain links TRBV13 with TRBJ2-1; D is possibly TRBD2 (6 bases). Looked up from germline, CDR1 is PRHDT and CDR2 is FYEKMQ (reference sequence). The length of the CDR3 is 13 residues. Between the trimmed V and J ends, which lost 11 bases and 5 bases, there was a span of 16 bases.

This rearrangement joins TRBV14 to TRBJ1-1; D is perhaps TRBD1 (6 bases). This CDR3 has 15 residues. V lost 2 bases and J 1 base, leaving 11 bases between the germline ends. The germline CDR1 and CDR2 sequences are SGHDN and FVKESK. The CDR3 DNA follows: TGTGCCAGCAGCCAAACACAGGGATCGAACACTGAAGCTTTCTTT. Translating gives CASSQTQGSNTEAFF. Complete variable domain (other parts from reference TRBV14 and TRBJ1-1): EAGVTQFPSHSVIEKGQTVTLRCDPISGHDNLYWYRRVMGKEIKFLLHFVKESKQDESGMPNNRFLAERTGGTYSTLKVQPAELEDSGVYFCASSQTQGSNTEAFFGQGTRLTVV.

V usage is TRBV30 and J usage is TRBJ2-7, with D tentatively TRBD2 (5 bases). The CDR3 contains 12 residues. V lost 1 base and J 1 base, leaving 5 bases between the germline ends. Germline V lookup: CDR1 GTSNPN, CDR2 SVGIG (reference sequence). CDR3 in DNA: TGTGCCTGGAGTGGGAGGTCCTACGAGCAGTACTTC. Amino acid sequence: CAWSGRSYEQYF.

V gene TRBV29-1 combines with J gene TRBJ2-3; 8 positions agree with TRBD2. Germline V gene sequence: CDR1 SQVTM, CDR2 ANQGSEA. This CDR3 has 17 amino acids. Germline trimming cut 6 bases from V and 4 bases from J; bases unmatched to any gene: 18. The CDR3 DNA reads TGCAGCGTGGAAAAGGGACTAGTTACGCTCGTCCCAGATACGCAGTATTTT. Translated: CSVEKGLVTLVPDTQYF.

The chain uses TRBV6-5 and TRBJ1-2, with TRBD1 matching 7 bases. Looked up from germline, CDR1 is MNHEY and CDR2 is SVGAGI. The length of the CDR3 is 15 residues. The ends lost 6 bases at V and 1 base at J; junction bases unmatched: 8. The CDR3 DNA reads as TGTGCCAGCAGCACTAGGGCAGGGGGTAACTATGGCTACACCTTC. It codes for CASSTRAGGNYGYTF.